Given below is one T cell receptor beta chain in context. The RNA input was 0.5 to 1 ug, and it was reverse transcribed with random hexamers. MiXCR, applied by TCRdb to the immunoSEQ multiplex PCR reads, yields one record per CDR3 protein. The table records about 180,000 distinct CDR3 sequences, 85% to 95% of them present only once. This entry is derived from a study of CD8 T cells in Susac syndrome. V was cut by 4 bases and J by 2 bases, with 12 bases left in between. The CDR3 length is 13 residues. Germline V CDR1 and CDR2: GTSNPN, SVGIG (reference sequence). The sequenced material came from CD8+ T cells from PBMCs. This TCR was sampled from a human donor with multiple sclerosis. This rearrangement joins TRBV30 to TRBJ2-7; no clear D. CDR3: CAWNPGIAYEQYF. For the CDR3, the DNA is TGTGCCTGGAACCCAGGAATAGCCTACGAGCAGTACTTC.